Sequencing of this T cell receptor (beta chain) was carried out in a study of T-cell reconstitution after alpha-beta-depleted transplantation in children. Points from the study as a whole: At one year after transplant, newly produced T cells mostly accounted for T-cell counts and diversity. Several hundred expanded graft clones reportedly supplied alpha-beta T cells about two months after transplant.

The table lists this clonotype with a few counts. Its antigen is currently unknown. CDR3 length: 17 amino acids. V shed 5 bases, J shed 1 base, and the junction held 10 bases outside the gene matches. During its preparation, the TCRbeta library received unique molecular identifiers. MiXCR, applied by TCRdb to the PCR reads, yields one record per CDR3 protein. The sample contains approximately 500,000 distinct CDR3 sequences, 10% of which appear only once. This receptor was taken from a child younger than 10 with inherited bone marrow failure, due to receive a stem cell transplant. The rearrangement joins TRBV12-3 or TRBV12-4 to TRBJ2-3; 9 nucleotides line up with TRBD2. The input for sequencing was PBMCs, taken before TCRalphabeta/CD19-depleted stem cell transplant. As DNA, the CDR3 is TGTGCCAGCAGTCCACTGACTAGCGGAGTGGGCACAGATACGCAGTATTTT. Translated, it gives CASSPLTSGVGTDTQYF.